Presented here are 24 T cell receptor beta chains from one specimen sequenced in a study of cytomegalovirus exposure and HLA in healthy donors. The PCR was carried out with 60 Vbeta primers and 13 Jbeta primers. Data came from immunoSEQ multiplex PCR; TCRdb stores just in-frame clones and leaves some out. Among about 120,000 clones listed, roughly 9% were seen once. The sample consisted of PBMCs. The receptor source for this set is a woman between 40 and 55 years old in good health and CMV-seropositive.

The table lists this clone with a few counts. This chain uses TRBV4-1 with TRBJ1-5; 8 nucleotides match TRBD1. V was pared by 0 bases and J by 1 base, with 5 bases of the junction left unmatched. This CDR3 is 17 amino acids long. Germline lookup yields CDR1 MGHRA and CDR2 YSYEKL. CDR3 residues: CASSQDLTGGSNQPQHF. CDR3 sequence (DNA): TGCGCCAGCAGCCAAGATTTAACAGGGGGAAGCAATCAGCCCCAGCATTTT.

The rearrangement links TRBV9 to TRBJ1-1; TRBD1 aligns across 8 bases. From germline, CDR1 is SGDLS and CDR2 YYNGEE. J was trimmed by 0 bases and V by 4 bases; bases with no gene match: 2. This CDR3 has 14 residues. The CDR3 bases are TGTGCCAGCAGCCGACAGGGGATGAACACTGAAGCTTTCTTT. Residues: CASSRQGMNTEAFF.

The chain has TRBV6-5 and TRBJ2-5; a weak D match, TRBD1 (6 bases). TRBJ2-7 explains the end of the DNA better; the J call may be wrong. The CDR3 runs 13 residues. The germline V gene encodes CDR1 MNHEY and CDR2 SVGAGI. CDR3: CASSSTGTLEQYF. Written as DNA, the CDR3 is TGTGCCAGCAGTTCTACAGGGACCCTCGAGCAGTACTTC.

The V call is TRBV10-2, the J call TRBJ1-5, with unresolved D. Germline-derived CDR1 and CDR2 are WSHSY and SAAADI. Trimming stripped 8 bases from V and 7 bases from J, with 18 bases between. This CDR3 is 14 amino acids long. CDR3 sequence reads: CASSTAGGGQPQHF. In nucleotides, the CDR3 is TGCGCCAGCTCCACGGCAGGAGGCGGCCAGCCCCAGCATTTT.

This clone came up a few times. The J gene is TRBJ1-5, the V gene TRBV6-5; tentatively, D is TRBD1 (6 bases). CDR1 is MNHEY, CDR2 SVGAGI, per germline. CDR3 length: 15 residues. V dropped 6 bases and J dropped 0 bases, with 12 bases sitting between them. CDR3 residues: CASSPTGDSNQPQHF. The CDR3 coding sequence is TGTGCCAGCAGCCCGACAGGAGATAGCAATCAGCCCCAGCATTTT.

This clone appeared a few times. The DNA of the CDR3 is TGTGCCAGCAGCTCCCCGGGGGGCACTGAAGCTTTCTTT. This sequence encodes CASSSPGGTEAFF. This chain connects TRBV13 to TRBJ1-1; TRBD1 is a possible D gene (5 bases). CDR3 length: 13 residues. From germline, CDR1 is PRHDT and CDR2 FYEKMQ (reference sequence). The V and J ends lost 4 bases and 4 bases respectively, with 10 bases between them.

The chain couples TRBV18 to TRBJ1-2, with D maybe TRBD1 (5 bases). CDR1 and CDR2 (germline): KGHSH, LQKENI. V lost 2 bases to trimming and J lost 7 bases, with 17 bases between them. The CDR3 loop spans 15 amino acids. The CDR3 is CASSPNRQPGFGYTF. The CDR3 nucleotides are TGTGCCAGCTCACCAAACAGACAGCCGGGTTTTGGCTACACCTTC.

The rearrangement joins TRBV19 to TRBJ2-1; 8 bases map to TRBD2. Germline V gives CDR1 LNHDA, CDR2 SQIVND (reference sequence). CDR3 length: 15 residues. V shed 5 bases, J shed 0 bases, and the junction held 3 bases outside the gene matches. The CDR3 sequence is CASSVAGSSYNEQFF. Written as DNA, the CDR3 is TGTGCCAGTAGTGTAGCGGGGAGCTCCTACAATGAGCAGTTCTTC.

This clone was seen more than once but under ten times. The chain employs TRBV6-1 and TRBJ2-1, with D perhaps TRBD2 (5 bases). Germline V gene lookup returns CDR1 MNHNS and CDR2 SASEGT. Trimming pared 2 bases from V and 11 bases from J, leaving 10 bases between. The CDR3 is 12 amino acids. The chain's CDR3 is CASSEYRGKQFF. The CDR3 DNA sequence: TGTGCCAGCAGTGAATATAGAGGGAAGCAGTTCTTC.

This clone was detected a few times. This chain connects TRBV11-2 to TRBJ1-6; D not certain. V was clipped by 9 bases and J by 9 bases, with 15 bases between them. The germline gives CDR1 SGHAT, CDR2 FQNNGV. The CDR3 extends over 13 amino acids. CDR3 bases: TGTGCCAGTACAACTCTTACTAGTTCACCCCTCCACTTT. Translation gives CASTTLTSSPLHF.

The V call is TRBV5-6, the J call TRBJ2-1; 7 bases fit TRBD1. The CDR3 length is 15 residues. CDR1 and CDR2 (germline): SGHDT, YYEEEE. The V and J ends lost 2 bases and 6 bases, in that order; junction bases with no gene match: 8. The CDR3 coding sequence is TGTGCCAGCAGCTTTCTATCCGGGACAGTCAATGAGCAGTTCTTC. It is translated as CASSFLSGTVNEQFF. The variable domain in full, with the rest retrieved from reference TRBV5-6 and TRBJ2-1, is DAGVTQSPTHLIKTRGQQVTLRCSPKSGHDTVSWYQQALGQGPQFIFQYYEEEERQRGNFPDRFSGHQFPNYSSELNVNALLLGDSALYLCASSFLSGTVNEQFFGPGTRLTVL.

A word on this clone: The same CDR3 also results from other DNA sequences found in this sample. The CDR3 loop is CASSTPGSEQFF. The CDR3 DNA sequence: TGTGCCAGCAGCACACCGGGATCTGAGCAGTTCTTC. This chain joins TRBV6-5 and TRBJ2-1, with TRBD2 as a possible D gene (5 bases). Germline-derived CDR1 and CDR2 are MNHEY and SVGAGI. The CDR3 extends over 12 amino acids. The V end lost 6 bases, the J end lost 9 bases, and 12 bases lay between the germline ends.

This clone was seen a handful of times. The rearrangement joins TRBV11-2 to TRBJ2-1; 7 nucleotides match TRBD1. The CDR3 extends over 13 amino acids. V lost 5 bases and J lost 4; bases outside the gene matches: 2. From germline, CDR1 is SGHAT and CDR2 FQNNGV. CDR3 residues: CASSADRYNEQFF. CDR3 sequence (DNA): TGTGCCAGCAGCGCGGACAGGTACAATGAGCAGTTCTTC.

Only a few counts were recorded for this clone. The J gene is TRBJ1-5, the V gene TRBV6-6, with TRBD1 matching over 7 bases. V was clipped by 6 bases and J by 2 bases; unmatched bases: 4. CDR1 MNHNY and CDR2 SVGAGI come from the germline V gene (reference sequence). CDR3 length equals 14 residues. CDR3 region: CASRQGLGNQPQHF. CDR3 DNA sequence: TGTGCCAGCAGACAGGGGCTCGGCAATCAGCCCCAGCATTTT.

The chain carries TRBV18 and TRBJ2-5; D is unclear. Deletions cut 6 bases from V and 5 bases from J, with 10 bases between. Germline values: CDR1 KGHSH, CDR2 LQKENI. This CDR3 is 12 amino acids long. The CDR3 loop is CASSPVVETQYF. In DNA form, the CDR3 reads TGTGCCAGCTCCCCCGTCGTGGAGACCCAGTACTTC.

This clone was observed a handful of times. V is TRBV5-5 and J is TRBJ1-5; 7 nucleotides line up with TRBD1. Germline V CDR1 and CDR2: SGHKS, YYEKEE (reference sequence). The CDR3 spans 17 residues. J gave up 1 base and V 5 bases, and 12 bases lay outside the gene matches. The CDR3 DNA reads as TGTGCCAGCAGTGAGGGGGCAGGGGACCAAAGCAATCAGCCCCAGCATTTT. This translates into CASSEGAGDQSNQPQHF.

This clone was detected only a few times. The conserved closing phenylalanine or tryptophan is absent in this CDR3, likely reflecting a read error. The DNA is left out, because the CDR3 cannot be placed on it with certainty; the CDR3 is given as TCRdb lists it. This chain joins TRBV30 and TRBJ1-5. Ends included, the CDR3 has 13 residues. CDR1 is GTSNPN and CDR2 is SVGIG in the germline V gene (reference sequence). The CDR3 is CAWSPGSNQPKHL.

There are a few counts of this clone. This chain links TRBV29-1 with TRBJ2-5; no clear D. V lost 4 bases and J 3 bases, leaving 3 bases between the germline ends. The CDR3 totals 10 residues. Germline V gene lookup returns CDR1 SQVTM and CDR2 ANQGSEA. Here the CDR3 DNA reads TGCAGCGTTGCCGAAGAGACCCAGTACTTC. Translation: CSVAEETQYF.

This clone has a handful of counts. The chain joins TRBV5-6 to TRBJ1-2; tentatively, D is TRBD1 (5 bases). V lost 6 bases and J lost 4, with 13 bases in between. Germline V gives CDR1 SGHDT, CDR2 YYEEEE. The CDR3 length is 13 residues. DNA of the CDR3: TGTGCCAGCACCCCCGCGGGGGGCTATGGCTACACCTTC. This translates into CASTPAGGYGYTF. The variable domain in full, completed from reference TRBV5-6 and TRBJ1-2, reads DAGVTQSPTHLIKTRGQQVTLRCSPKSGHDTVSWYQQALGQGPQFIFQYYEEEERQRGNFPDRFSGHQFPNYSSELNVNALLLGDSALYLCASTPAGGYGYTFGSGTRLTVV.

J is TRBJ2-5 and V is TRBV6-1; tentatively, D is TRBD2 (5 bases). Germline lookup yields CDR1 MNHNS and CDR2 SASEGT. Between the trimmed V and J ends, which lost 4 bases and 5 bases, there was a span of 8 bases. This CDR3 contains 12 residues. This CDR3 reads CASSVLAETQYF. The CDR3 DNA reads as TGTGCCAGCAGTGTTCTAGCTGAGACCCAGTACTTC.

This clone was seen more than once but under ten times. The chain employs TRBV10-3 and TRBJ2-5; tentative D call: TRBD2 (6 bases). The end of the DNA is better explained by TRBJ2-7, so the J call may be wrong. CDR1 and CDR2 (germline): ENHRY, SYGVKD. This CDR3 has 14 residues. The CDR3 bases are TGTGCCATCCGCTCCGCCGGGAGTTTCTACGAGCAGTACTTC. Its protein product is CAIRSAGSFYEQYF.

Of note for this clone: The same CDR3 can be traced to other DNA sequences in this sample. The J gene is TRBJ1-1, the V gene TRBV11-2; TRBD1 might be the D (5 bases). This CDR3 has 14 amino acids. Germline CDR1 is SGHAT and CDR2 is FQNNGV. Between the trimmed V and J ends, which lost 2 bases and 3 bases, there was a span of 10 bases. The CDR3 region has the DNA TGTGCCAGCAGCTTACGCTGGGGGGACACTGAAGCTTTCTTT. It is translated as CASSLRWGDTEAFF.

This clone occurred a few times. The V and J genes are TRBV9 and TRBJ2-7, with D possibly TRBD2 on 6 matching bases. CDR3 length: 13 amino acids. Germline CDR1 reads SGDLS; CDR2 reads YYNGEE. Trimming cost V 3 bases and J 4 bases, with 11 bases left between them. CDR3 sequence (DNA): TGTGCCAGCAGCGACGGGCTAGCGTACGAGCAGTACTTC. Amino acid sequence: CASSDGLAYEQYF.

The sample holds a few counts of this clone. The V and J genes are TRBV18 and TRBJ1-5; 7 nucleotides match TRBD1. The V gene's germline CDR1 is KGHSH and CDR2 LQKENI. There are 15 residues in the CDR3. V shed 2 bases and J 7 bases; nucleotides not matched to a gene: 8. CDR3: CASSPGQGGYQPQHF. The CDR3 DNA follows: TGTGCCAGCTCACCAGGGCAGGGGGGATACCAGCCCCAGCATTTT.